This record looks at one T cell receptor (beta chain) sequence and its context. The antigen remains undetermined. The data were taken from a study of T-cell reconstitution after alpha-beta-depleted transplantation in children. General study points: At the one-year point after transplant, T-cell counts and TCRbeta diversity were found to come mostly from T cells that had been newly produced. Some patients owed their high day-60 TCRbeta diversity to surviving recipient T cells and thymic progenitors.

The CDR3 contains 11 residues. Trimming shortened V by 5 bases and J by 8 bases, and 12 bases separated the two germline ends. Germline V gene lookup returns CDR1 DFQATT and CDR2 SNEGSKA (reference sequence). Preparation of the TCRbeta library involved a method that used unique molecular identifiers. MiXCR was run by TCRdb on the PCR reads, yielding one entry per CDR3 protein. Of some 600,000 distinct CDR3 sequences in the sample, 10% to 15% were seen once. The receptor was derived from a male patient younger than 18 who had a stem cell transplant for acute myeloid leukemia, so the T cells may come from the graft donor. The material sequenced was PBMCs, mostly from graft donor cells, taken 360 days after TCRalphabeta/CD19-depleted stem cell transplant. V and J are TRBV20-1 and TRBJ1-2; D is ambiguous. CDR3 residues: CSAPVVPGYTF. In nucleotides, the CDR3 is TGCAGTGCTCCGGTCGTCCCAGGCTACACCTTC.